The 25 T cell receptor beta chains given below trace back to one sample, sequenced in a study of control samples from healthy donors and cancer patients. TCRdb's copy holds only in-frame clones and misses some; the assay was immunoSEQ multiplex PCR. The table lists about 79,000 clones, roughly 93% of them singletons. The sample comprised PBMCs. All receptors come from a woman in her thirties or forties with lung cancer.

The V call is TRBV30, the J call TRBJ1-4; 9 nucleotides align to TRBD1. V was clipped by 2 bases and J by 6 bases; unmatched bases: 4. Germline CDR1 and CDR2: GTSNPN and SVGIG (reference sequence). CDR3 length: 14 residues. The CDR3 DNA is TGTGCCTGGAGTCAGGACAGGGGTTATGAAAAACTGTTTTTT. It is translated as CAWSQDRGYEKLFF.

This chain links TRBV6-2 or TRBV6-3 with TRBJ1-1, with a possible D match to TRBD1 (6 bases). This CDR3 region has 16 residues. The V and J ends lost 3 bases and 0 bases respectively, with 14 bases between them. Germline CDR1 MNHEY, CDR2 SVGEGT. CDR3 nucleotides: TGTGCCAGCAGTTATAGTGGGGGCCCTATGAACACTGAAGCTTTCTTT. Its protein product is CASSYSGGPMNTEAFF.

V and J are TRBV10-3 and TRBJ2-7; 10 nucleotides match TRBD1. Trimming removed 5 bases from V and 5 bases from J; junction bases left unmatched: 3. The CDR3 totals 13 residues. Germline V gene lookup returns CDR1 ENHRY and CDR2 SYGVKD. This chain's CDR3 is CAISSGTGDEQYF. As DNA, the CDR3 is TGTGCCATCAGTTCCGGGACAGGGGACGAGCAGTACTTC.

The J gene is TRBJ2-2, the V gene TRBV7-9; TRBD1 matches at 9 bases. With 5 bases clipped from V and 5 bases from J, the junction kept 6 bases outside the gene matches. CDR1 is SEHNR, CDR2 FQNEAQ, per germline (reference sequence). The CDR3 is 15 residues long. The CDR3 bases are TGTGCCAGCAGCCCCGGGACAGGGAGGACCGGGGAGCTGTTTTTT. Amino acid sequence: CASSPGTGRTGELFF.

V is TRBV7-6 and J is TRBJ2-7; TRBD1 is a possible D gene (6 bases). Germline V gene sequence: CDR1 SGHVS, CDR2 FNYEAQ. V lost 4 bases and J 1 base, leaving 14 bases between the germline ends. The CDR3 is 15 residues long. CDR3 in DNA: TGTGCCAGCAGCTCCGATTCGGACAGTTCCTACGAGCAGTACTTC. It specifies CASSSDSDSSYEQYF.

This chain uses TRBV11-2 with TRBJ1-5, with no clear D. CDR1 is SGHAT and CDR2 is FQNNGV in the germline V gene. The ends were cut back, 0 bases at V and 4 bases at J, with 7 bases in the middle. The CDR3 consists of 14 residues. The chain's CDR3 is CASSLDRGNQPQHF. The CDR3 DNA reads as TGTGCCAGCAGCTTAGATCGCGGAAATCAGCCCCAGCATTTT.

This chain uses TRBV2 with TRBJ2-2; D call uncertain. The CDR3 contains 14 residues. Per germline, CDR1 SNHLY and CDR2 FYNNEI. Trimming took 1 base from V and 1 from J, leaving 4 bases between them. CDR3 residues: CASSEEKNTGELFF. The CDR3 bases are TGTGCCAGCAGTGAAGAGAAGAACACCGGGGAGCTGTTTTTT.

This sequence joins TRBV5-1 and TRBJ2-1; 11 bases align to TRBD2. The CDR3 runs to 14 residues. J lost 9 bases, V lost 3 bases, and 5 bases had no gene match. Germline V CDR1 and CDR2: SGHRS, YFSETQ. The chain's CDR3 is CASSSAGTSGEQFF. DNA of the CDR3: TGCGCCAGCAGCTCCGCCGGGACTAGCGGTGAGCAGTTCTTC.

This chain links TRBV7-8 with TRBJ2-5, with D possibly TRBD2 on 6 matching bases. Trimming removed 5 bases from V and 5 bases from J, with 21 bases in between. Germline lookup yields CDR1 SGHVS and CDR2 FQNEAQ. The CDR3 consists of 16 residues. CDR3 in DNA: TGTGCCAGCAGCCTATTGGGGCGGGGTGGTTCGGAGACCCAGTACTTC. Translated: CASSLLGRGGSETQYF.

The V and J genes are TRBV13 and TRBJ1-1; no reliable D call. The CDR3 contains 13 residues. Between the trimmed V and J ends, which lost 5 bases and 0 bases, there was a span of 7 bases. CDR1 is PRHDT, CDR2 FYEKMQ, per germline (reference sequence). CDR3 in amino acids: CASSLYMNTEAFF. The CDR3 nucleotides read TGTGCCAGCAGCCTTTATATGAACACTGAAGCTTTCTTT.

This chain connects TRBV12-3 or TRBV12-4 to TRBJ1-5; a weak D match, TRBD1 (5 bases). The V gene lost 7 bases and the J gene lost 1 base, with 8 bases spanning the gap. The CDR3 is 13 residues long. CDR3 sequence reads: CASTRASNQPQHF. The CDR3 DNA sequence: TGTGCCAGCACCAGGGCGAGCAATCAGCCCCAGCATTTT.

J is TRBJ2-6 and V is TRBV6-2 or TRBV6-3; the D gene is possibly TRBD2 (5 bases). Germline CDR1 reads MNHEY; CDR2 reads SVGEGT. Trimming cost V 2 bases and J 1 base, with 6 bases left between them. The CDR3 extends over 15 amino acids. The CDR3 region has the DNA TGTGCCAGCAGTTACGAGGGATCTGGGGCCAACGTCCTGACTTTC. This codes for CASSYEGSGANVLTF.

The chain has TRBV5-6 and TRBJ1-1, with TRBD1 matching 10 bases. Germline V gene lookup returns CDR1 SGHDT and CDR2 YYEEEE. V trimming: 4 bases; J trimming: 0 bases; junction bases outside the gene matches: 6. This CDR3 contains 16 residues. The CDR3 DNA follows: TGTGCCAGCAGCCCAAAGACAGGGGGCATGAACACTGAAGCTTTCTTT. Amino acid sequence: CASSPKTGGMNTEAFF.

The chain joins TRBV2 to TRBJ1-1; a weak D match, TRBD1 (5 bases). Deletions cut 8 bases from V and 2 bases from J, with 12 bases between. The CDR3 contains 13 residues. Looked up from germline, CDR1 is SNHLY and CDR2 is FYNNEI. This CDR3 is CASLQGHNTEAFF. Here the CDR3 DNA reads TGTGCCAGCCTCCAAGGACACAACACTGAAGCTTTCTTT.

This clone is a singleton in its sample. CDR3 sequence: CAWQGPAKNIQYF. CDR3 nucleotides: TGTGCCTGGCAGGGGCCAGCCAAAAACATTCAGTACTTC. This rearrangement joins TRBV30 to TRBJ2-4; D perhaps matches TRBD1 (6 bases). The CDR3 covers 13 residues. Germline V gives CDR1 GTSNPN, CDR2 SVGIG (reference sequence). V shed 5 bases and J shed 0 bases, with 8 bases lying between them.

The DNA for the CDR3 is TGTGCCTGGTCCACAGGCCACACTGAAGCTTTCTTT. Amino acids: CAWSTGHTEAFF. The chain employs TRBV30 and TRBJ1-1, with D maybe TRBD1 (5 bases). CDR1 and CDR2 (germline): GTSNPN, SVGIG (reference sequence). V was shortened by 5 bases and J by 3 bases, with 10 bases between the two germline ends. This CDR3 region has 12 residues.

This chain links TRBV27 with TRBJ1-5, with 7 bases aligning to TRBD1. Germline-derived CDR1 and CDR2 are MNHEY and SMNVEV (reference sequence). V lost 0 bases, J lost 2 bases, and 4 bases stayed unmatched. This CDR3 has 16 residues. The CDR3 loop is CASSLSDRWGNQPQHF. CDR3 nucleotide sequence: TGTGCCAGCAGTTTATCGGACAGGTGGGGCAATCAGCCCCAGCATTTT.

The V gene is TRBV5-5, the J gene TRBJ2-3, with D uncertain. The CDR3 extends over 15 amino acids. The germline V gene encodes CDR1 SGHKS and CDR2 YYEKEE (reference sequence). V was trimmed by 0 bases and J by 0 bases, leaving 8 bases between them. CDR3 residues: CASSLDTGSTDTQYF. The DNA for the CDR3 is TGTGCCAGCAGCTTGGACACTGGTAGCACAGATACGCAGTATTTT.

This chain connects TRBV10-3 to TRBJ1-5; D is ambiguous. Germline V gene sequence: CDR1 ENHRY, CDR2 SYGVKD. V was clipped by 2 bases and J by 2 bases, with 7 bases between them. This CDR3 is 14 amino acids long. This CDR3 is CAISEINGNQPQHF. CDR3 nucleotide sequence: TGTGCCATCAGTGAGATCAACGGCAATCAGCCCCAGCATTTT.

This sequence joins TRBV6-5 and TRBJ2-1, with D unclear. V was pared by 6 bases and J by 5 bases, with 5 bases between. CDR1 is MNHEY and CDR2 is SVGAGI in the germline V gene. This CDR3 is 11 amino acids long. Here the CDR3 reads CASRLNNEQFF. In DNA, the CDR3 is TGTGCCAGCAGGCTCAACAATGAGCAGTTCTTC.

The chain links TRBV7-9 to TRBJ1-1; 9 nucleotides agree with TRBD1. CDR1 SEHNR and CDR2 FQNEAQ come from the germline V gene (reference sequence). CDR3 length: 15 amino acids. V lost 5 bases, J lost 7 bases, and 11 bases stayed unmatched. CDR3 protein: CASSRSLGTGREAFF. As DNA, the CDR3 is TGTGCCAGCAGCCGTAGCCTAGGGACAGGGCGTGAAGCTTTCTTT. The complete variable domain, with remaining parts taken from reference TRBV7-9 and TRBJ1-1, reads DTGVSQNPRHKITKRGQNVTFRCDPISEHNRLYWYRQTLGQGPEFLTYFQNEAQLEKSRLLSDRFSAERPKGSFSTLEIQRTEQGDSAMYLCASSRSLGTGREAFFGQGTRLTVV.

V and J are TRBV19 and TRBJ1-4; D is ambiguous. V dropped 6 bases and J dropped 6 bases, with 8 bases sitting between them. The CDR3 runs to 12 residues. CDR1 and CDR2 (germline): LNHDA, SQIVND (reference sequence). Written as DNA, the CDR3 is TGTGCCAGTAGGGGTGCTGATGAAAAACTGTTTTTT. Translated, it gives CASRGADEKLFF. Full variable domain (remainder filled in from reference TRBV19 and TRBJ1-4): DGGITQSPKYLFRKEGQNVTLSCEQNLNHDAMYWYRQDPGQGLRLIYYSQIVNDFQKGDIAEGYSVSREKKESFPLTVTSAQKNPTAFYLCASRGADEKLFFGSGTQLSVL.

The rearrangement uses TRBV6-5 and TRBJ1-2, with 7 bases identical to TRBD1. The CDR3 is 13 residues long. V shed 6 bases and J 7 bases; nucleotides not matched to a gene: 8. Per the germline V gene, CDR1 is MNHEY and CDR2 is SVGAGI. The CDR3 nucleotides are TGTGCCAGCAGCCTTGGACAGGCTTCTGGCTACACCTTC. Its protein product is CASSLGQASGYTF.

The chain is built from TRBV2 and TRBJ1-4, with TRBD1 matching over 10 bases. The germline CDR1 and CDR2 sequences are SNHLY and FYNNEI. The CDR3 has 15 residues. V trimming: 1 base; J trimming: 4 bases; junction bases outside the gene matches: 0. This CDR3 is CASSEGDRGNEKLFF. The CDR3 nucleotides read TGTGCCAGCAGTGAAGGGGACAGGGGTAATGAAAAACTGTTTTTT.

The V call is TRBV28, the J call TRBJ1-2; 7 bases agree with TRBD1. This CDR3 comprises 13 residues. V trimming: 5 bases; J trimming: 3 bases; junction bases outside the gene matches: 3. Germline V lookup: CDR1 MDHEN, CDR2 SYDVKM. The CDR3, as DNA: TGTGCCAGCAGTCGCGACAGGGACTATGGCTACACCTTC. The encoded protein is CASSRDRDYGYTF.